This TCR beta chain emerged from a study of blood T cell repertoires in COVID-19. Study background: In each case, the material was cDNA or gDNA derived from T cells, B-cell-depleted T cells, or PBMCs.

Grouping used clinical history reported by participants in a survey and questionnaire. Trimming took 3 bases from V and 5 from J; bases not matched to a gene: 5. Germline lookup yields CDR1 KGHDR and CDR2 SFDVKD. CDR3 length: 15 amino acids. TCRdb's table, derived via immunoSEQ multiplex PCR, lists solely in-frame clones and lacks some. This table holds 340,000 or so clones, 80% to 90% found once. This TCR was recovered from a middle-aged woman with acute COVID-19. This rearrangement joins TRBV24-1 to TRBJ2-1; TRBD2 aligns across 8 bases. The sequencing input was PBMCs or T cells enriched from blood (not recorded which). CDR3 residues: CATSDKREYNNEQFF. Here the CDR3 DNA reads TGTGCCACCAGTGATAAGCGGGAGTATAACAATGAGCAGTTCTTC.